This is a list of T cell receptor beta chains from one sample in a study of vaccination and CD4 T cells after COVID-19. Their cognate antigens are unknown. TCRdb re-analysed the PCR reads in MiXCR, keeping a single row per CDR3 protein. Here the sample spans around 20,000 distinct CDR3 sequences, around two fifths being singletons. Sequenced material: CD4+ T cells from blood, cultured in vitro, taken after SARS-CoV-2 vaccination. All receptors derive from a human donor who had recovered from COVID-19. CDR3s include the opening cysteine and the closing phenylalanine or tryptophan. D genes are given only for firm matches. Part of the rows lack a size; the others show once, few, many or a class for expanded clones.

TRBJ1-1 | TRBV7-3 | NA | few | CASSLMGGMNTEAFF | TGTGCCAGCAGCTTAATGGGAGGGATGAACACTGAAGCTTTCTTT
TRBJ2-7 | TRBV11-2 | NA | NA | CASSPGVGGAGQYF | TGTGCCAGCAGCCCCGGAGTTGGGGGGGCCGGGCAGTACTTC
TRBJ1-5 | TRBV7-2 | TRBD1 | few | CASSFLQGANQPQHF | TGTGCCAGCAGCTTTCTACAGGGGGCCAATCAGCCCCAGCATTTT
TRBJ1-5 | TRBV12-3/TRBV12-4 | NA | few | CASRGSGNQPQHF | TGTGCCAGCAGGGGTAGCGGGAATCAGCCCCAGCATTTT
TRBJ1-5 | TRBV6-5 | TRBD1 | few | CASSWTGGINQPQHF | TGTGCCAGCAGTTGGACAGGGGGGATCAATCAGCCCCAGCATTTT
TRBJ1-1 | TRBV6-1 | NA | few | CASSGSRGFQAAFF | TGTGCCAGCAGTGGGTCGAGGGGGTTCCAGGCAGCTTTCTTT
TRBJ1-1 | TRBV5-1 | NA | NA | CASSLGEGIPDTEAFF | TGCGCCAGCAGCTTGGGGGAGGGGATCCCTGACACTGAAGCTTTCTTT
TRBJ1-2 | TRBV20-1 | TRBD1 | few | CSARGGQGEYGYTF | TGCAGTGCTAGAGGGGGCCAGGGGGAATATGGCTACACCTTC
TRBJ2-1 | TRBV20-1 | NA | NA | CSARGQGTSGLNEQFF | TGCAGTGCTAGGGGACAGGGGACTAGCGGCCTAAATGAGCAGTTCTTC
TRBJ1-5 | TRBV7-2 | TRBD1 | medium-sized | CASSLGTGGNQPQHF | TGTGCCAGCAGCTTAGGGACAGGTGGTAATCAGCCCCAGCATTTT
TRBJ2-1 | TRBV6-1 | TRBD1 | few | CASSEYGTALYNEQFF | TGTGCCAGCAGTGAATATGGGACAGCACTCTACAATGAGCAGTTCTTC
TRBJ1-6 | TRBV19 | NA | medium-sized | CASSASVFNSPLHF | TGTGCCAGTAGTGCAAGCGTTTTCAATTCACCCCTCCACTTT
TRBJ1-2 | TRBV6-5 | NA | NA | CASSSDGRTYGYTF | TGTGCCAGCAGTTCGGACGGGAGGACCTATGGCTACACCTTC
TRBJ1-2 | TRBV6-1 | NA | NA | CASRTGTQYYGYTF | TGTGCCAGCAGGACCGGGACACAATACTATGGCTACACCTTC
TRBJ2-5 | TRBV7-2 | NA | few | CASSQTRVEETQYF | TGTGCCAGCAGCCAAACTCGTGTGGAAGAGACCCAGTACTTC
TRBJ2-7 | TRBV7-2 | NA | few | CASSLGERAYEQYF | TGTGCCAGCAGCTTAGGCGAGAGGGCTTACGAGCAGTACTTC
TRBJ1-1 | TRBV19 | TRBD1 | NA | CASSIRGRNTEAFF | TGTGCCAGTAGTATTAGGGGGCGGAACACTGAAGCTTTCTTT
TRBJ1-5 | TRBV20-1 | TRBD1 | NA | CSAIRQGQYSNQPQHF | TGCAGTGCTATACGACAGGGGCAATATAGCAATCAGCCCCAGCATTTT
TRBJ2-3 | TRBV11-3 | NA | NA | CASSPTGSTDTQYF | TGTGCCAGCAGCCCCACGGGAAGCACAGATACGCAGTATTTT
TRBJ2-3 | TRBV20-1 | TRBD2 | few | CSADERGSTDTQYF | TGCAGTGCCGATGAGCGGGGCAGCACAGATACGCAGTATTTT
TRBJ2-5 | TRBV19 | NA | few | CASSPRGVAVTGQETQYF | TGTGCCAGTAGTCCCCGAGGGGTGGCGGTTACCGGCCAAGAGACCCAGTACTTC
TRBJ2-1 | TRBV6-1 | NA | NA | CASRLVGFNEQFF | TGTGCCAGCAGACTAGTTGGGTTCAATGAGCAGTTCTTC
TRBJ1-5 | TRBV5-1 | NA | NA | CASSLAVGVGPQHF | TGCGCCAGCAGCTTGGCCGTGGGGGTAGGACCCCAGCATTTT
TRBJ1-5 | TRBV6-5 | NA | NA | CASSYTRGQPQHF | TGTGCCAGCAGTTACACTAGGGGTCAGCCCCAGCATTTT
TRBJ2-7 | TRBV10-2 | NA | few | CASSEKGIGSYEQYF | TGCGCCAGCAGTGAAAAGGGGATCGGCAGTTACGAGCAGTACTTC
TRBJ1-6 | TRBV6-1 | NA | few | CASSHTGLENSPLHF | TGTGCCAGCAGTCATACAGGGTTGGAAAATTCACCCCTCCACTTT
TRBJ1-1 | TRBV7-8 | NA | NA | CASSSQGRNTEAFF | TGTGCCAGCAGCTCCCAAGGAAGGAACACTGAAGCTTTCTTT
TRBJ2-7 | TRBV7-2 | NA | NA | CASSLRRDHLSEQYF | TGTGCCAGCAGCTTGCGGCGGGACCACCTCTCCGAGCAGTACTTC
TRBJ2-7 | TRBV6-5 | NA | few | CASSYSSQGQTYEQYF | TGTGCCAGCAGTTACTCGTCCCAGGGTCAGACCTACGAGCAGTACTTC
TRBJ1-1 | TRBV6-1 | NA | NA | CASSKPKTSLNTEAFF | TGTGCCAGCAGCAAACCCAAGACCTCTTTGAACACTGAAGCTTTCTTT
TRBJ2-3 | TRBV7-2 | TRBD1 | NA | CASSYGTGHTDTQYF | TGTGCCAGCAGCTACGGGACAGGGCACACAGATACGCAGTATTTT
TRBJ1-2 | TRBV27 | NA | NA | CASQLLGPTTQHYGYTF | TGTGCCAGCCAACTCCTTGGGCCGACTACCCAACACTATGGCTACACCTTC
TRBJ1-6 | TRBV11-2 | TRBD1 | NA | CASSSPGQEHSPLHF | TGTGCCAGCAGCTCACCGGGACAGGAACATTCACCCCTCCACTTT
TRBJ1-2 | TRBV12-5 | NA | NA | CASGRDGYGYTF | TGTGCTAGTGGTAGGGACGGCTATGGCTACACCTTC
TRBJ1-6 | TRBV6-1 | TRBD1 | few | CASSRDSTNSPLHF | TGTGCCAGCAGCCGGGACAGTACTAATTCACCCCTCCACTTT
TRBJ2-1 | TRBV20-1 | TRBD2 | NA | CSARDRGGTSYNEQFF | TGCAGTGCTAGAGATCGGGGGGGTACCTCCTACAATGAGCAGTTCTTC
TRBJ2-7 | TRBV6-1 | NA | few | CASSELGGPSF | TGTGCCAGCAGTGAACTGGGGGGGCCCAGCTTC
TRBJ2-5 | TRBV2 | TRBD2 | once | CASSEPKASGGSFQYF | TGTGCCAGCAGTGAACCTAAAGCTAGCGGGGGCTCTTTCCAGTACTTC
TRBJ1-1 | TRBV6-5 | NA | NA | CASSYSPRTLNTEAFF | TGTGCCAGCAGTTACTCGCCCAGGACCCTGAACACTGAAGCTTTCTTT
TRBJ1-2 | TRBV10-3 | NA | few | CAIREVRHGYTF | TGTGCCATCCGGGAGGTTAGGCATGGCTACACCTTC
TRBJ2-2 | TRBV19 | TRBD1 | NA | CGARSAGGDTGELFF | TGTGGGGCGAGGAGTGCAGGGGGAGACACCGGGGAGCTGTTTTTT
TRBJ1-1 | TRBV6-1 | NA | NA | CASRGGRVVAEAFF | TGTGCCAGCAGGGGAGGTCGGGTAGTCGCTGAAGCTTTCTTT
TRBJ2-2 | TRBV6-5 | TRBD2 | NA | CASSYSLAVNTGELFF | TGTGCCAGCAGTTACTCTCTAGCGGTAAACACCGGGGAGCTGTTTTTT
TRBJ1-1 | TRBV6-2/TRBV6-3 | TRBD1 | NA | CASRDRAEAFF | TGTGCCAGCAGGGACAGGGCAGAAGCTTTCTTT
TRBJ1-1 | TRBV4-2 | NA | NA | CASSQERGVTEAFF | TGTGCCAGCAGCCAAGAAAGGGGGGTCACTGAAGCTTTCTTT
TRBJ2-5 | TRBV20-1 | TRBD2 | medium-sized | CSARIVLAVQETQYF | TGCAGTGCTAGAATCGTTCTAGCGGTCCAAGAGACCCAGTACTTC
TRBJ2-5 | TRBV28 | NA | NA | CASSFTAGTMVETQYF | TGTGCCAGCAGTTTCACGGCAGGGACCATGGTGGAGACCCAGTACTTC
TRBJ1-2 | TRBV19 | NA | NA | CASRHGIYGYTF | TGTGCCAGTAGACACGGAATCTATGGCTACACCTTC
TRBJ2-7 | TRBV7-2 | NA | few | CASSLGAERSAYEQYF | TGTGCCAGCAGCTTAGGGGCTGAGCGGTCCGCCTACGAGCAGTACTTC
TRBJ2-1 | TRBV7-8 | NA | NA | CASSPGTKGDEQFF | TGTGCCAGCAGCCCGGGGACGAAAGGGGATGAGCAGTTCTTC
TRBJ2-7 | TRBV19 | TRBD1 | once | CASSVDRDYYEQYF | TGTGCCAGTAGTGTCGACAGGGATTACTACGAGCAGTACTTC
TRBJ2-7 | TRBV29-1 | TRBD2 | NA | CSVEGLANHEQYF | TGCAGCGTTGAGGGACTAGCAAACCACGAGCAGTACTTC
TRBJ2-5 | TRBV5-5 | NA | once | CASSLSLTKETQYF | TGTGCCAGCAGCCTGTCACTGACTAAAGAGACCCAGTACTTC